This TCR beta chain was obtained from a study of CD8 T cells in ankylosing spondylitis. General study points: Within matched ankylosing spondylitis synovial fluid, disease-linked clones were reportedly significantly enriched. Among TCR beta sequences, a motif of fewer than 10 highly homologous variants appeared characteristic of ankylosing spondylitis blood.

V was pared by 3 bases and J by 6 bases, with 6 bases of the junction left unmatched. The CDR3 is made up of 16 amino acids. Germline V gives CDR1 MNHEY, CDR2 SMNVEV (reference sequence). Sample share makes this clonotype medium-sized. Its cognate antigen is unknown. TCRdb redid the calling of the 5' RACE reads with MiXCR, one entry per CDR3 protein. The sample yields around 100,000 distinct CDR3 sequences, about 9% seen once. The TCR sequence derives from a male donor with ankylosing spondylitis. The chain carries TRBV27 and TRBJ2-1, with 12 bases lining up with TRBD2. Sequencing was performed on blood, either unsorted or a sorted T cell fraction (not recorded which). CDR3: CASSLSLAGGPNEQFF. CDR3 coding DNA: TGTGCCAGCAGTTTGAGTCTAGCGGGAGGGCCCAATGAGCAGTTCTTC.